The clone carrying this TCR beta chain was found a few times. This table comes from immunoSEQ multiplex PCR, and its TCRdb copy is limited to in-frame clones, with some not included. The repertoire holds a few hundred thousand clones, with 80% as singletons. The data were taken from a study of blood T cell repertoires in COVID-19. Overall study: PBMCs, B-cell-depleted T cells, or T cells were the source of the cDNA or gDNA that made up the material.

This CDR3 comprises 15 residues. V gave up 1 base and J gave up 0 bases, with 7 bases separating them. Germline lookup yields CDR1 SEHNR and CDR2 FQNEAQ (reference sequence). The chain links TRBV7-9 to TRBJ1-5; D call uncertain. The receptor's source is a man aged 25 to 45 with acute COVID-19. Specimen: PBMCs or T cells enriched from blood (not recorded which). CDR3: CASSLEGSSNQPQHF. CDR3 nucleotide sequence: TGTGCCAGCAGCTTAGAAGGGAGTAGCAATCAGCCCCAGCATTTT.